The next 9 T cell receptor beta chains were all read from a single sample in a study of T cells in Graves' hyperthyroidism and ophthalmopathy. RNA transcripts were the template for amplifying TCR beta CDR3 regions. First-round RT-PCR targeting the TCR CDR3 was performed with the HTBI primer set. Each CDR3 protein is one row after TCRdb ran MiXCR on the multiplex PCR reads. The sample shows 550,000 to 650,000 distinct CDR3 sequences, 12% to 15% of them seen only once. The sequencing input was blood. The source is a woman aged 40 to 49 with Graves' hyperthyroidism.

The gene calls are TRBV19 and TRBJ2-1, with 11 bases fitting TRBD2. J lost 3 bases, V lost 4 bases, and 5 bases had no gene match. Germline V gives CDR1 LNHDA, CDR2 SQIVND (reference sequence). This CDR3 is built from 16 residues. CDR3 region: CASSRATSGVYNEQFF. The CDR3 DNA sequence: TGTGCCAGTAGTAGGGCGACTAGCGGGGTCTACAATGAGCAGTTCTTC.

This clonotype appeared many times. The chain employs TRBV28 and TRBJ1-1; perhaps TRBD1 as D (5 bases). The ends were cut back, 4 bases at V and 5 bases at J, with 17 bases in the middle. This CDR3 has 15 amino acids. Germline values: CDR1 MDHEN, CDR2 SYDVKM. The CDR3 sequence is CASSYPGTPGTEAFF. The CDR3 DNA is TGTGCCAGCAGTTACCCCGGGACGCCGGGGACTGAAGCTTTCTTT.

This clonotype was observed at least ten times. The chain couples TRBV11-2 to TRBJ1-2; D gene unclear. This CDR3 has 13 amino acids. V was cut by 2 bases and J by 3 bases, with 7 bases left in between. Germline V CDR1 and CDR2: SGHAT, FQNNGV. DNA for the CDR3: TGTGCCAGCAGCTTAACGGAAGACTATGGCTACACCTTC. Translating it yields CASSLTEDYGYTF.

The chain joins TRBV19 to TRBJ2-1, with D perhaps TRBD2 (5 bases). Per the germline V gene, CDR1 is LNHDA and CDR2 is SQIVND (reference sequence). The V end lost 6 bases, the J end lost 0 bases, and 9 bases lay between the germline ends. The CDR3 length is 14 residues. The CDR3 protein is CASRLANSYNEQFF. In nucleotides, the CDR3 is TGTGCCAGTAGATTAGCGAACTCCTACAATGAGCAGTTCTTC.

This clonotype has ten or more counts. The chain couples TRBV20-1 to TRBJ2-7; TRBD2 might be the D (6 bases). Germline assignment: CDR1 DFQATT and CDR2 SNEGSKA (reference sequence). The germline V and J ends were trimmed by 2 bases and 2 bases, with 7 bases remaining between them. This CDR3 contains 12 residues. The CDR3 DNA reads TGCAGTGCTAGAAGGACTACCTACGAGCAGTACTTC. It is translated as CSARRTTYEQYF.

There are many counts of this clonotype. The J gene is TRBJ2-7, the V gene TRBV7-2; 8 bases are shared with TRBD1. The germline V gene encodes CDR1 SGHTA and CDR2 FQGNSA. The CDR3 is 15 residues long. The V segment lost 5 bases and the J segment 5 bases; nucleotides outside the gene matches: 11. CDR3 in amino acids: CASSTQGQGRNEQYF. As DNA, the CDR3 is TGTGCCAGCAGCACCCAAGGACAGGGTAGGAACGAGCAGTACTTC.

The chain couples TRBV7-9 to TRBJ2-1; a possible D gene is TRBD2 (6 bases). Germline V lookup: CDR1 SEHNR, CDR2 FQNEAQ (reference sequence). Trimming took off 1 base at V and 7 bases at J, with 14 bases between the two ends. The CDR3 has 15 amino acids. The CDR3 reads CASSLGLAPVNEQFF. In DNA, the CDR3 is TGTGCCAGCAGCTTAGGGCTAGCGCCGGTAAATGAGCAGTTCTTC.

This clonotype appeared many times. The chain has TRBV29-1 and TRBJ2-7, with 7 bases lining up with TRBD1. The V gene end was trimmed by 7 bases and the J gene end by 6 bases; junction bases not matched to a gene: 15. The CDR3 consists of 14 residues. The germline V gene encodes CDR1 SQVTM and CDR2 ANQGSEA. The CDR3 DNA reads as TGCAGCGGCCCTGACGGGACAGACCCCGCCGAGCAGTACTTC. It encodes CSGPDGTDPAEQYF.

This clonotype was counted many times. This sequence joins TRBV11-2 and TRBJ2-7; the D is unclear. This CDR3 region has 13 residues. Germline CDR1 and CDR2: SGHAT and FQNNGV. Trimming stripped 3 bases from V and 2 bases from J, with 8 bases between. This CDR3 is CASSFSSTYEQYF. CDR3 in DNA: TGTGCCAGCAGCTTTTCTAGTACCTACGAGCAGTACTTC.